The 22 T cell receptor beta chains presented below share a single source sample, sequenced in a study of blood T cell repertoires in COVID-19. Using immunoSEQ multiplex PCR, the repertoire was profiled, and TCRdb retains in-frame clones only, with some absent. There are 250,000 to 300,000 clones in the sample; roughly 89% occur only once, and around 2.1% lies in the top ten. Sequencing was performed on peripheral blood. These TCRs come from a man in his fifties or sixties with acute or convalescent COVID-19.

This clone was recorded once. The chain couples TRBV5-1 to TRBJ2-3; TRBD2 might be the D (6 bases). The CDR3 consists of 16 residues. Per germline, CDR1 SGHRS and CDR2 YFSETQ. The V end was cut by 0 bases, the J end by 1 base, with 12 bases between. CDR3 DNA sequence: TGCGCCAGCAGCTTGGAGACTAGTGGGGGCACAGATACGCAGTATTTT. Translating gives CASSLETSGGTDTQYF.

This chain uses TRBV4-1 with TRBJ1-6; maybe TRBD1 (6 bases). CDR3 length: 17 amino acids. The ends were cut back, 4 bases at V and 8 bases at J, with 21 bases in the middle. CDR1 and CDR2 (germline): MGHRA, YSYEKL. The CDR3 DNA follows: TGCGCCAGCAGCCGCGTAAATCGGCAGGGGTCCGATTCACCCCTCCACTTT. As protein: CASSRVNRQGSDSPLHF.

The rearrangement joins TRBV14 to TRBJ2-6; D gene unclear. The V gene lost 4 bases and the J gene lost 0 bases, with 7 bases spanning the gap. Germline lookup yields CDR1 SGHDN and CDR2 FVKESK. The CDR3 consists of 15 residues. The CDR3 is CASSPAVSGANVLTF. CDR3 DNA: TGTGCCAGCAGCCCCGCAGTCTCTGGGGCCAACGTCCTGACTTTC.

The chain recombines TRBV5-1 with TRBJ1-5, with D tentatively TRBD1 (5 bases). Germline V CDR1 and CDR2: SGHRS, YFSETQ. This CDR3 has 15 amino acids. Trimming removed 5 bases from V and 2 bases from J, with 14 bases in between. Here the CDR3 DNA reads TGCGCCAGCAGTCTCGACAGTTGGGGCAATCAGCCCCAGCATTTT. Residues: CASSLDSWGNQPQHF.

The CDR3 nucleotides are TGTGCCAGCAGCCATGACACTTTGGTTCAGTGGACGCAGTATTTT. Protein product: CASSHDTLVQWTQYF. The J gene is TRBJ2-3, the V gene TRBV3-1 (or the pseudogene TRBV3-2), with D unclear. Deletions cut 3 bases from V and 9 bases from J, with 19 bases between. CDR3 length equals 15 residues. Germline values: CDR1 LGHDT, CDR2 YNNKEL (reference sequence).

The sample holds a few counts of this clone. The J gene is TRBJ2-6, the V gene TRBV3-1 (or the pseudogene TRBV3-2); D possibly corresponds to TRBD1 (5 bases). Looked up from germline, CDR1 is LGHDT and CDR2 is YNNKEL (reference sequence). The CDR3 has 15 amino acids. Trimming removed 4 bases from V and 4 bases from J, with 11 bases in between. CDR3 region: CASSLGGAGANVLTF. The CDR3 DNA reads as TGTGCCAGCAGCCTCGGTGGGGCCGGGGCCAACGTCCTGACTTTC.

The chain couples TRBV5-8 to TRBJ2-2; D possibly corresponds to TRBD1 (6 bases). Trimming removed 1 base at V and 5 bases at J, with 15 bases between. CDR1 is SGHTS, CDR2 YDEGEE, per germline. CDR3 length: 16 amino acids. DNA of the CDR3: TGTGCCAGCAGCTTGTGGCCGGACAGCCTAACCGGGGAGCTGTTTTTT. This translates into CASSLWPDSLTGELFF.

The CDR3 DNA is TGTGCCAGTAGTATACCCAGTTGGCTAGCTGCTACAGATACGCAGTATTTT. Translation: CASSIPSWLAATDTQYF. The gene calls are TRBV19 and TRBJ2-3, with D possibly TRBD2 on 5 matching bases. From germline, CDR1 is LNHDA and CDR2 SQIVND (reference sequence). Trimming left V 2 bases short and J 3 bases short, with 18 bases between. CDR3 length equals 17 residues.

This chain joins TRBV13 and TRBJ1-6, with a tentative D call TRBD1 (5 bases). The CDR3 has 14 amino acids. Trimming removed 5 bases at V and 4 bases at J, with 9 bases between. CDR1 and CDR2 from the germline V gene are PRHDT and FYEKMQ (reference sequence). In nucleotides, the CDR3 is TGTGCCAGCAGCCAAAGGGGATATAATTCACCCCTCCACTTT. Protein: CASSQRGYNSPLHF.

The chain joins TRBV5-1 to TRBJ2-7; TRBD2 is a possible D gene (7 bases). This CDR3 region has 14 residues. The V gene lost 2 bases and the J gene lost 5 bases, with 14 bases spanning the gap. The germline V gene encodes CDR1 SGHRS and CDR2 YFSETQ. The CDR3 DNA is TGCGCCAGCAGCTTAGGGGGGGTGAGCGACGAGCAGTACTTC. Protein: CASSLGGVSDEQYF.

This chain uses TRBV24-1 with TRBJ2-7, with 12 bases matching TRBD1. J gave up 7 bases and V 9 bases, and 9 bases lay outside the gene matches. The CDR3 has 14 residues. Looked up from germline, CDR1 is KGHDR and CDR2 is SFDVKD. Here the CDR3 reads CATPRDRGQGEQYF. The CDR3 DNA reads TGTGCCACCCCCCGGGACAGGGGGCAAGGAGAGCAGTACTTC.

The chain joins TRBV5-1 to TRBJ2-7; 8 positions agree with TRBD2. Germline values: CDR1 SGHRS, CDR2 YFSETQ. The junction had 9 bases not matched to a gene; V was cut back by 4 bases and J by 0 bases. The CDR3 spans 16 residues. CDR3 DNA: TGCGCCAGCAGCCCACCCGGGGGGGGGCTCTCCTACGAGCAGTACTTC. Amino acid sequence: CASSPPGGGLSYEQYF.

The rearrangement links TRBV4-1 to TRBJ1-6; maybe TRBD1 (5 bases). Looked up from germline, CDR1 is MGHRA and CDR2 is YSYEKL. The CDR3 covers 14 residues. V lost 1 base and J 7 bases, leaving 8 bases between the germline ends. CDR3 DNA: TGCGCCAGCAGCCAAGGGGGCTTCAATTCACCCCTCCACTTT. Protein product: CASSQGGFNSPLHF.

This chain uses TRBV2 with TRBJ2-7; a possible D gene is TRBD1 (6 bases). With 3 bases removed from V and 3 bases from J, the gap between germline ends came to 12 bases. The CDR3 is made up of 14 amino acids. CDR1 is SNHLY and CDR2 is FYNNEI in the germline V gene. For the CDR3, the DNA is TGTGCCAGCAGTGACAGGGGTCCTTTCTACGAGCAGTACTTC. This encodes CASSDRGPFYEQYF. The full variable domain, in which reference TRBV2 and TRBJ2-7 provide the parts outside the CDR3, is EPEVTQTPSHQVTQMGQEVILRCVPISNHLYFYWYRQILGQKVEFLVSFYNNEISEKSEIFDDQFSVERPDGSNFTLKIRSTKLEDSAMYFCASSDRGPFYEQYFGPGTRLTVT.

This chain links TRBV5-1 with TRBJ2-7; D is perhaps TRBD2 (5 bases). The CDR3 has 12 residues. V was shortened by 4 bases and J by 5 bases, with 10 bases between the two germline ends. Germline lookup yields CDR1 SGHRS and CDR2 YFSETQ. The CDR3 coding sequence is TGCGCCAGCAGCCCACTCGGGGACGAGCAGTACTTC. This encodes CASSPLGDEQYF.

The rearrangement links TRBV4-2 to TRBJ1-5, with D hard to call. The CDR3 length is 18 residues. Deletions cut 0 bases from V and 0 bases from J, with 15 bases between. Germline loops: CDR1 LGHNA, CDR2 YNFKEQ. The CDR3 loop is CASSQDRGPVYSNQPQHF. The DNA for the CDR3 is TGTGCCAGCAGCCAAGACCGAGGGCCGGTATATAGCAATCAGCCCCAGCATTTT.

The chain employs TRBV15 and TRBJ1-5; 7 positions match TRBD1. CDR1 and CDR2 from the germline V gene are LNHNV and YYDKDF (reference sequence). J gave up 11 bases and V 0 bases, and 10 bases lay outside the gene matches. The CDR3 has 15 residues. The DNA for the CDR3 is TGTGCCACCAGCAGAGATGCAGGGGAAGGGGGCGCCCAGCATTTT. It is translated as CATSRDAGEGGAQHF.

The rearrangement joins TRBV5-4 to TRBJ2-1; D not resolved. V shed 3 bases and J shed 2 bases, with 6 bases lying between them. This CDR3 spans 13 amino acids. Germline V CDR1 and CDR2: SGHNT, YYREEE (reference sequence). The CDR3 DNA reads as TGTGCCAGCAGCTCTGAGACCTACAATGAGCAGTTCTTC. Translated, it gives CASSSETYNEQFF.

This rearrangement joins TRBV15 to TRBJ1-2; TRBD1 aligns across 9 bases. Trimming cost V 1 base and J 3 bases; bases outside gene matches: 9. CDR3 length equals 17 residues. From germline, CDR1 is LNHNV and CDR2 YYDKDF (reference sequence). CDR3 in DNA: TGTGCCACCAGCAGAGGTCAGGGACAGGGATCTCACTATGGCTACACCTTC. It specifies CATSRGQGQGSHYGYTF.

In DNA, the CDR3 is TGTGCCAGCTCACCAAGAGGTCTGACGAACACTGAAGCTTTCTTT. Protein: CASSPRGLTNTEAFF. The J gene is TRBJ1-1, the V gene TRBV18; D is uncertain. The CDR3 has 15 amino acids. Germline CDR1 reads KGHSH; CDR2 reads LQKENI. With 2 bases removed from V and 1 base from J, the gap between germline ends came to 11 bases.

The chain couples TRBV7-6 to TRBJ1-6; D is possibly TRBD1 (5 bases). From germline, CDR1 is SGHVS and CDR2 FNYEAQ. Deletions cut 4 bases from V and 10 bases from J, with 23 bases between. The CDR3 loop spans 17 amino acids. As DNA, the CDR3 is TGTGCCAGCAGCTCCTCCATAGGCCCAGGGAACTGGTCACCCCTCCACTTT. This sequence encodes CASSSSIGPGNWSPLHF.

The CDR3 sequence: CASSFEGDSNQPQHF. In DNA form, the CDR3 reads TGCGCCAGCAGCTTTGAGGGCGATAGCAATCAGCCCCAGCATTTT. The chain uses TRBV5-1 and TRBJ1-5; D ambiguous. V was pared by 2 bases and J by 0 bases, with 9 bases between. The CDR3 has 15 residues. CDR1 is SGHRS and CDR2 is YFSETQ in the germline V gene.